The T cell receptor (beta chain) described here comes from a study of blood T cells in healthy people across ages. Study-wide points: Versus aged donors, long-lived donors had higher diversity and more naive CD4+ cells.

Primed by a sample-barcoded 5' primer and a J-beta primer mix, a second PCR proceeded for about 6 to 12 cycles. Every cDNA molecule carried a tag from a template-switch adaptor bearing 12 random nucleotides. TCRdb re-called the 5' RACE reads with MiXCR, one entry per CDR3 protein. The data hold 1.5 million to 2 million distinct CDR3 sequences, with 28% observed a single time. The J segment lost 7 bases and the V segment lost 3 bases, leaving 4 bases of the junction unmatched. Germline V gene sequence: CDR1 SGHAT, CDR2 FQNNGV. The CDR3 totals 13 residues. Every sample had a minimum of 6.5 million PBMCs isolated. The total RNA that was extracted per sample amounted to at least 5.5 micrograms. On this clonotype: Antigen: not known.

The chain recombines TRBV11-2 with TRBJ1-1; TRBD1 aligns across 8 bases. The sequence came from a woman aged 25-40 years in good health. Sequencing was done on a sample of blood. CDR3 sequence (DNA): TGTGCCAGCAGCTTCCAGGGACAGGTTGAAGCTTTCTTT. Its protein is CASSFQGQVEAFF.